This entry concerns a single T cell receptor beta chain. Its matching antigen is unknown. The data were taken from a study of response to subunit inactivated influenza vaccine. Study-wide results and limits: The authors put forward the suggestion that each seasonal influenza vaccination may bring in only a limited number of new T cells.

TCRdb processed the RT-PCR reads anew with MiXCR; each CDR3 protein has one entry. The table has more than 700,000 distinct CDR3 sequences, around 20% seen once. The sample was PBMCs from blood, taken approximately 5 days after vaccination. This sequence originates from a man aged 50 to 60 who received an inactivated influenza vaccine.

The CDR3 loop reads CASSGDRDWADTQYF. DNA for the CDR3: TGTGCCAGCAGCGGAGACAGGGACTGGGCAGATACGCAGTATTTT. The chain recombines TRBV2 with TRBJ2-3, with D possibly being TRBD1 (7 bases). Trimming removed 6 bases at V and 4 bases at J, with 17 bases between. Looked up from germline, CDR1 is SNHLY and CDR2 is FYNNEI. This CDR3 contains 15 residues.